This TCR beta chain is from a study of beta chain features in type 1 diabetes. Findings of the study overall: Among patients with Type 1 diabetes, TCRB CDR3s were moderately but significantly shorter in every one of the four CD4+ subsets.

The length of the CDR3 is 15 residues. Per germline, CDR1 SGHTA and CDR2 FQGNSA. Trimming removed 5 bases at V and 3 bases at J, with 15 bases between. As to this clone: Its antigen is not known.

TCRB transcripts that were expressed got sequenced, as all of the isolated RNA had been reverse transcribed. Profiling relied on immunoSEQ multiplex PCR, and the TCRdb table lists in-frame clones only, not all of them. This sample carries over 20,000 clones, roughly 45% of them seen once, and the ten largest clones take around 0.3%. Sequences were obtained from stem cell memory CD4+ T cells from blood. The sequence derives from a man aged 25-45 years with type 1 diabetes. The chain employs TRBV7-2 and TRBJ2-3; tentatively, D is TRBD1 (5 bases). DNA of the CDR3: TGTGCCAGCAGCAGGGGTACAGGCTGGACAGATACGCAGTATTTT. Translated, it gives CASSRGTGWTDTQYF.